This passage covers 26 T cell receptor beta chains from one sample sequenced in a study of T-cell memory formation after mild COVID-19. Using its own MiXCR run on the 5' RACE reads, TCRdb lists one record per CDR3 protein. The table lists hundreds of thousands of distinct CDR3 sequences, around a sixth of them singletons. The sample comprised PBMCs or a T cell subset sorted from them (not recorded which). These receptors all come from an adult woman who had mild COVID-19 (a few samples of this study predate the infection). Cell type and time point are not known.

The rearrangement uses TRBV5-1 and TRBJ2-3; D remains ambiguous. Germline V gene data show CDR1 as SGHRS and CDR2 as YFSETQ. The CDR3 contains 12 residues. Trimming left V 2 bases short and J 11 bases short, with 12 bases between. The CDR3 DNA follows: TGCGCCAGCAGCTTCTTAGGCGTGGAGCAGTATTTT. It encodes CASSFLGVEQYF.

This clonotype was seen only a few times. This chain uses TRBV12-3 or TRBV12-4 with TRBJ2-1; 9 positions match TRBD1. V shed 6 bases, J shed 7 bases, and the junction held 13 bases outside the gene matches. The CDR3 contains 16 residues. The CDR3 protein is CASSSPLGQGRNEQFF. The CDR3 DNA sequence: TGTGCCAGCAGCTCCCCCCTTGGACAGGGGAGGAATGAGCAGTTCTTC.

This chain joins TRBV4-3 and TRBJ2-7, with 11 bases aligning to TRBD1. V trimming: 0 bases; J trimming: 6 bases; junction bases outside the gene matches: 4. The CDR3 is made up of 15 amino acids. CDR1 is LGHNA and CDR2 is YSLEER in the germline V gene. CDR3 sequence: CASSQDPGQGVEQYF. The CDR3 DNA sequence: TGCGCCAGCAGCCAAGATCCGGGACAGGGGGTCGAGCAGTACTTC.

A single count supports this clonotype. CDR3 bases: TGTGCCAGCAGTGAAGCCGGGACCCGCGGGGAGCTGTTTTTT. This codes for CASSEAGTRGELFF. The rearrangement joins TRBV6-1 to TRBJ2-2; D is perhaps TRBD1 or TRBD2 (5 bases each). V was clipped by 0 bases and J by 7 bases, with 9 bases between them. The germline CDR1 and CDR2 sequences are MNHNS and SASEGT. The CDR3 totals 14 residues.

This sequence joins TRBV12-3 or TRBV12-4 and TRBJ1-5, with D unclear. V lost 6 bases and J lost 5, with 14 bases in between. There are 14 residues in the CDR3. The CDR3 here is CASSIKKGYQPQHF. The CDR3 coding sequence is TGTGCCAGCAGCATTAAGAAGGGTTATCAGCCCCAGCATTTT.

The chain employs TRBV24-1 and TRBJ2-1; 8 nucleotides line up with TRBD2. CDR1 and CDR2 from the germline V gene are KGHDR and SFDVKD. The CDR3 sequence is 14 residues long. With V trimmed by 7 bases and J by 1 base, 2 bases remained unmatched. CDR3 in DNA: TGTGCCACCAGCGCTAGCGGGTCCTACAATGAGCAGTTCTTC. Protein: CATSASGSYNEQFF.

This clonotype has a handful of counts. This rearrangement joins TRBV7-4 to TRBJ1-1, with D perhaps TRBD1 (5 bases). CDR1 and CDR2 (germline): SGHVT, SQSDAQ. V was pared by 0 bases and J by 9 bases, with 11 bases between. This CDR3 comprises 13 residues. This chain's CDR3 is CASSLARGGKAFF. DNA of the CDR3: TGTGCCAGCAGCTTAGCCCGTGGGGGGAAAGCTTTCTTT.

In its sample, this clonotype was seen a few times. For the CDR3, the DNA is TGTGCCAGCAGTCCAATACCGGGCCACAATCAGCCCCAGCATTTT. Its translation: CASSPIPGHNQPQHF. V gene TRBV12-3 or TRBV12-4 combines with J gene TRBJ1-5; unclear D gene. CDR3 length: 15 amino acids. The V end was cut by 5 bases, the J end by 3 bases, with 14 bases between.

The chain couples TRBV5-1 to TRBJ2-7; D may be TRBD2 (6 bases). Germline CDR1 reads SGHRS; CDR2 reads YFSETQ. Trimming took off 1 base at V and 4 bases at J, with 12 bases between the two ends. This CDR3 contains 14 residues. CDR3 bases: TGCGCCAGCAGCTTGATCTATGCGGGGTACGAGCAGTACTTC. As protein: CASSLIYAGYEQYF. Full variable domain (missing parts from reference TRBV5-1 and TRBJ2-7): KAGVTQTPRYLIKTRGQQVTLSCSPISGHRSVSWYQQTPGQGLQFLFEYFSETQRNKGNFPGRFSGRQFSNSRSEMNVSTLELGDSALYLCASSLIYAGYEQYFGPGTRLTVT.

This clonotype was picked up a small number of times. The CDR3 nucleotides are TGTGCCAGCAGCTTAAATCAAGGTCAGCCCCAGCATTTT. Translation gives CASSLNQGQPQHF. V is TRBV11-2 and J is TRBJ1-5; no clear D gene. The germline V gene has CDR1 SGHAT and CDR2 FQNNGV. CDR3 size: 13 residues. The V end lost 2 bases, the J end lost 6 bases, and 8 bases lay between the germline ends. Complete variable domain (other parts from reference TRBV11-2 and TRBJ1-5): EAGVAQSPRYKIIEKRQSVAFWCNPISGHATLYWYQQILGQGPKLLIQFQNNGVVDDSQLPKDRFSAERLKGVDSTLKIQPAKLEDSAVYLCASSLNQGQPQHFGDGTRLSIL.

In its sample, this clonotype was seen a few times. This chain connects TRBV20-1 to TRBJ2-1; 14 bases map to TRBD2. V was pared by 3 bases and J by 7 bases, with 2 bases of the junction left unmatched. CDR3 length: 14 amino acids. Germline lookup yields CDR1 DFQATT and CDR2 SNEGSKA (reference sequence). The CDR3 region has the DNA TGCAGTGCTAGTCGGACTAGCGGGGGGAATGAGCAGTTCTTC. Protein: CSASRTSGGNEQFF.

The chain links TRBV6-2 or TRBV6-3 to TRBJ2-7; no reliable D call. The V end was cut by 6 bases, the J end by 3 bases, with 15 bases between. From germline, CDR1 is MNHEY and CDR2 SVGEGT. This CDR3 has 14 amino acids. The CDR3 sequence: CASSLSGPRYEQYF. DNA of the CDR3: TGTGCCAGCAGCCTCTCCGGACCGCGCTACGAGCAGTACTTC.

The table lists this clonotype with many counts. The chain uses TRBV3-1 and TRBJ1-1; D gene uncertain. Trimming shortened V by 1 base and J by 1 base, and 4 bases separated the two germline ends. The germline CDR1 and CDR2 sequences are LGHDT and YNNKEL (reference sequence). This CDR3 contains 13 residues. CDR3 amino acids: CASSQGRNTEAFF. In DNA form, the CDR3 reads TGTGCCAGCAGCCAAGGGCGGAACACTGAAGCTTTCTTT.

This clonotype has ten or more counts. The V and J genes are TRBV10-3 and TRBJ2-7; D is undetermined. V lost 0 bases and J lost 4, with 7 bases in between. CDR1 and CDR2 (germline): ENHRY, SYGVKD. CDR3 length: 13 residues. The CDR3 region is CAISESMGYEQYF. The CDR3 DNA reads TGTGCCATCAGTGAGTCAATGGGTTACGAGCAGTACTTC.

This clonotype has more than one count but fewer than ten. V and J are TRBV4-2 and TRBJ2-3; 9 bases agree with TRBD2. CDR3 length: 19 residues. V lost 0 bases and J lost 3; bases outside the gene matches: 13. Looked up from germline, CDR1 is LGHNA and CDR2 is YNFKEQ. The CDR3 spells CASSQDLASGTLRTDTQYF. DNA for the CDR3: TGTGCCAGCAGCCAAGACCTAGCTAGCGGGACGCTGAGGACAGATACGCAGTATTTT.

The chain uses TRBV20-1 and TRBJ1-5, with D unresolved. This CDR3 has 16 amino acids. Trimming pared 0 bases from V and 1 base from J, leaving 13 bases between. CDR1 is DFQATT and CDR2 is SNEGSKA in the germline V gene (reference sequence). The CDR3 here is CSARDLRDTSNQPQHF. The CDR3 DNA reads as TGCAGTGCTAGAGATCTTAGGGATACGAGCAATCAGCCCCAGCATTTT.

This clonotype appeared a single time. The chain couples TRBV11-1 to TRBJ2-1, with 7 bases lining up with TRBD2. V was clipped by 4 bases and J by 8 bases; unmatched bases: 5. CDR3 size: 13 residues. Germline loops: CDR1 SGHAT, CDR2 FQDESV (reference sequence). This CDR3 reads CASSSFAGDEQFF. CDR3 coding DNA: TGTGCCAGCAGCTCATTTGCGGGGGATGAGCAGTTCTTC.

This clonotype was recorded many times. The chain carries TRBV28 and TRBJ2-7; 7 bases fit TRBD1. The V gene's germline CDR1 is MDHEN and CDR2 SYDVKM. This CDR3 contains 12 residues. With V trimmed by 9 bases and J by 2 bases, 4 bases remained unmatched. This CDR3 is CASRTGTYEQYF. The DNA of the CDR3 is TGTGCCAGTAGGACAGGAACCTACGAGCAGTACTTC.

The J gene is TRBJ1-1, the V gene TRBV12-3 or TRBV12-4; 7 nucleotides align to TRBD1. Trimming took 6 bases from V and 4 from J; bases not matched to a gene: 5. The CDR3 has 13 residues. The chain's CDR3 is CASRQQGITEAFF. The CDR3 DNA reads TGTGCCAGCAGGCAACAGGGGATCACTGAAGCTTTCTTT.

This clonotype was counted only a few times. The chain carries TRBV24-1 and TRBJ2-5; no clear D gene. V shed 9 bases and J shed 4 bases, with 14 bases lying between them. The CDR3 consists of 13 residues. CDR1 and CDR2 (germline): KGHDR, SFDVKD. CDR3: CATVVADRETQYF. CDR3 coding DNA: TGTGCCACCGTAGTTGCGGACCGAGAGACCCAGTACTTC.

This chain uses TRBV5-1 with TRBJ2-2; a possible D gene is TRBD1 (6 bases). V lost 4 bases and J 7 bases, leaving 14 bases between the germline ends. Germline-derived CDR1 and CDR2 are SGHRS and YFSETQ. This CDR3 has 14 amino acids. CDR3 sequence reads: CASSREGVIGELFF. CDR3 in DNA: TGCGCCAGCAGCCGCGAGGGGGTAATCGGGGAGCTGTTTTTT. Supplemented by reference TRBV5-1 and TRBJ2-2, the full variable domain reads KAGVTQTPRYLIKTRGQQVTLSCSPISGHRSVSWYQQTPGQGLQFLFEYFSETQRNKGNFPGRFSGRQFSNSRSEMNVSTLELGDSALYLCASSREGVIGELFFGEGSRLTVL.

The rearrangement links TRBV5-1 to TRBJ2-1; TRBD1 agrees at 10 bases. V trimming: 4 bases; J trimming: 8 bases; junction bases outside the gene matches: 6. This CDR3 spans 14 amino acids. Germline CDR1 and CDR2: SGHRS and YFSETQ. CDR3 in amino acids: CASSGGTGDDEQFF. The CDR3 DNA sequence: TGCGCCAGCAGCGGGGGGACAGGGGACGATGAGCAGTTCTTC.

This chain links TRBV27 with TRBJ2-5; no definite D call. CDR3 length: 12 amino acids. In germline, CDR1 is MNHEY, CDR2 SMNVEV (reference sequence). V lost 5 bases and J lost 7, with 11 bases in between. The CDR3 here is CASSGPSGTQYF. The CDR3 DNA reads as TGTGCCAGCAGTGGCCCCTCGGGGACCCAGTACTTC.

The rearrangement uses TRBV11-1 and TRBJ1-1; 9 bases agree with TRBD1. Germline assignment: CDR1 SGHAT and CDR2 FQDESV (reference sequence). Trimming cost V 7 bases and J 1 base; bases outside gene matches: 10. The CDR3 contains 16 residues. In DNA form, the CDR3 reads TGTGCCAGCACCCCCATGGCGGGACAGGGGAACACTGAAGCTTTCTTT. It yields the protein CASTPMAGQGNTEAFF.

V gene TRBV5-5 combines with J gene TRBJ1-1; D is perhaps TRBD1 (6 bases). V lost 6 bases, J lost 3 bases, and 21 bases lay in between. The CDR3 runs to 16 residues. Per the germline V gene, CDR1 is SGHKS and CDR2 is YYEKEE (reference sequence). This chain's CDR3 is CASTMTSLGAYTEAFF. CDR3 in DNA: TGTGCCAGCACGATGACTTCGCTGGGGGCATACACTGAAGCTTTCTTT.

J is TRBJ2-7 and V is TRBV4-1; D perhaps matches TRBD2 (5 bases). V gave up 3 bases and J gave up 5 bases, with 8 bases separating them. CDR3 length: 12 amino acids. Germline V gene sequence: CDR1 MGHRA, CDR2 YSYEKL. DNA for the CDR3: TGCGCCAGCAGCCATCAGAGGGACGAGCAGTACTTC. It translates to CASSHQRDEQYF.